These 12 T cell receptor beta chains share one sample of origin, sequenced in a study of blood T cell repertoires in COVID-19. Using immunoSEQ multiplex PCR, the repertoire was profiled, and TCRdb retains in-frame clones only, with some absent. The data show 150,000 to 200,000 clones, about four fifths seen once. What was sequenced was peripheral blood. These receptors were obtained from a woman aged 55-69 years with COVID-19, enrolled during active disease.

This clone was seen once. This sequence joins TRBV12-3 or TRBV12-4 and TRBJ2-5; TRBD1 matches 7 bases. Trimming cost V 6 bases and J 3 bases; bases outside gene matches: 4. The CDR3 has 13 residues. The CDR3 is CASSLDREETQYF. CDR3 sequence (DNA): TGTGCCAGCAGCCTTGACAGGGAAGAGACCCAGTACTTC.

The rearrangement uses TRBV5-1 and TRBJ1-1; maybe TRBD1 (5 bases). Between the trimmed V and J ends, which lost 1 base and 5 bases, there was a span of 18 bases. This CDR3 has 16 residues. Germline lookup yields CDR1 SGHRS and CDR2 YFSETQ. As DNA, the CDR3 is TGCGCCAGCAGCTTGCCTCTTCCGGGGGAGAGGACTGAAGCTTTCTTT. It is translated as CASSLPLPGERTEAFF.

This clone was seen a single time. This CDR3 is CASSGARSRDGYTF. As DNA, the CDR3 is TGTGCCAGCAGTGGGGCACGGTCTCGCGATGGCTACACCTTC. The V call is TRBV6-2 or TRBV6-3, the J call TRBJ1-2; perhaps TRBD1 as D (5 bases). CDR3 size: 14 residues. The V gene lost 5 bases and the J gene lost 6 bases, with 16 bases spanning the gap. Germline assignment: CDR1 MNHEY and CDR2 SVGEGT.

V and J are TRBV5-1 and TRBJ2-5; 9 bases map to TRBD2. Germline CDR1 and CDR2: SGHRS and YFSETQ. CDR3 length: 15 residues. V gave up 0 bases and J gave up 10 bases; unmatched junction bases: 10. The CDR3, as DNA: TGCGCCAGCAGCTTGGATAGCGGGAGCCGGGGCATCCAGTACTTC. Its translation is CASSLDSGSRGIQYF.

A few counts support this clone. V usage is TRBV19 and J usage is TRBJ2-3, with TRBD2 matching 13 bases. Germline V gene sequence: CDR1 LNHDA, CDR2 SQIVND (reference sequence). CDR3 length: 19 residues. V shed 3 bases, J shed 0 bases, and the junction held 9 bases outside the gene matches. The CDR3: CASSITGLAGSYSTDTQYF. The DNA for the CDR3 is TGTGCCAGTAGTATCACGGGACTAGCGGGAAGCTATAGCACAGATACGCAGTATTTT.

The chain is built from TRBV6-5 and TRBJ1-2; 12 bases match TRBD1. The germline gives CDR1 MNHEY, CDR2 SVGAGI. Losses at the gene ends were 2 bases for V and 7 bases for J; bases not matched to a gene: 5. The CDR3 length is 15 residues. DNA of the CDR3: TGTGCCAGCAGTTACGCCGGGACAGGGGGCTCTGGCTACACCTTC. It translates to CASSYAGTGGSGYTF.

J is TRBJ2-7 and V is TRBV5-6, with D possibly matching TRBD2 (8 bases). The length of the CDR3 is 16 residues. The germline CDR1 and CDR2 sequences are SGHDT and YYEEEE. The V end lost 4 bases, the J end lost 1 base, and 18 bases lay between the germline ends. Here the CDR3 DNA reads TGTGCCAGCAGCCCGGGAGGGACAGTTTCATCCTACGAGCAGTACTTC. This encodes CASSPGGTVSSYEQYF.

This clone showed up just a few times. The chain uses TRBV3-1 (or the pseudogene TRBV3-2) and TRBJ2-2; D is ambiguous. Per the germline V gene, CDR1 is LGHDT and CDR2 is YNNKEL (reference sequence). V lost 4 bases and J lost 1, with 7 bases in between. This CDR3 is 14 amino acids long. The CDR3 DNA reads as TGTGCCAGCAGCCGAACAGAGAACACCGGGGAGCTGTTTTTT. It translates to CASSRTENTGELFF.

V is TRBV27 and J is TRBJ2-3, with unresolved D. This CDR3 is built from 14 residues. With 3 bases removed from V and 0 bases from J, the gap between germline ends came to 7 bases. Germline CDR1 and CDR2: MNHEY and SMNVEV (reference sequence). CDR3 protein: CASSFASSTDTQYF. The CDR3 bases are TGTGCCAGCAGTTTCGCGTCTAGCACAGATACGCAGTATTTT.

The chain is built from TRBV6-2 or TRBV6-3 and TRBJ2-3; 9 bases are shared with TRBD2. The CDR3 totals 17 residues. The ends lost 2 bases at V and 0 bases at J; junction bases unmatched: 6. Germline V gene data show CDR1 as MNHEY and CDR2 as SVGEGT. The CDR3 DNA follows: TGTGCCAGCAGTTACAGCCTAGCGGGATATAGCACAGATACGCAGTATTTT. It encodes CASSYSLAGYSTDTQYF.

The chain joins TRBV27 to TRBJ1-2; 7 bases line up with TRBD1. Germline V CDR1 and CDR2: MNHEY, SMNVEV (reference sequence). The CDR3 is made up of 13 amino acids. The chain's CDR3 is CASRDSSFGGYTF. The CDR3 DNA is TGTGCGTCCAGGGACAGTTCTTTTGGCGGCTACACCTTC.

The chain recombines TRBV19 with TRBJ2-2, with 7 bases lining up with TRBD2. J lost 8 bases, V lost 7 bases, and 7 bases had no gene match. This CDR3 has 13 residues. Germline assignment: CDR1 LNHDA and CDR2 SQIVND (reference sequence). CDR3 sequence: CASIRGAGGELFF. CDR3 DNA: TGTGCCAGTATTCGTGGAGCGGGGGGGGAGCTGTTTTTT.